The 10 T cell receptor beta chains given below trace back to one sample, sequenced in a study of blood T cell repertoires in COVID-19 (dated by TCRdb to the early 2020s). Preparation of the library involved the immunoSEQ multiplex PCR assay. TCRdb mirrors the immuneACCESS table, restricted to in-frame sequences. Some clones are absent from its copies; in checked studies, under half trace to an unresolved V gene, and the reason for the others is unknown. For this sample the table gives some 240,000 clones, of which around 88% were detected only once. 3% to 4% of the sample goes to the ten largest clones. The sequenced sample consisted of PBMCs or T cells enriched from blood (not recorded which). These receptors were obtained from a woman aged 40 to 50 with acute COVID-19.

The CDR3: CSVGAGSAGELFF. The CDR3 region has the DNA TGCAGCGTTGGGGCGGGGAGTGCCGGGGAGCTGTTTTTT. V is TRBV29-1 and J is TRBJ2-2; a weak D match, TRBD2 (6 bases). The CDR3 totals 13 residues. V was shortened by 4 bases and J by 6 bases, with 12 bases between the two germline ends. CDR1 and CDR2 (germline): SQVTM, ANQGSEA.

This clone was seen just once. The chain couples TRBV18 to TRBJ2-3; D perhaps matches TRBD2 (6 bases). CDR3 length: 16 amino acids. Trimming shortened V by 5 bases and J by 0 bases, and 15 bases separated the two germline ends. Germline CDR1 reads KGHSH; CDR2 reads LQKENI. The CDR3 sequence is CASSNEGRTSTDTQYF. The CDR3 DNA sequence: TGTGCCAGCTCAAACGAGGGGAGGACTAGCACAGATACGCAGTATTTT.

The chain uses TRBV11-3 and TRBJ2-7; D might be TRBD1 (5 bases). The V gene's germline CDR1 is SGHNT and CDR2 YENEEA. CDR3 length equals 13 residues. Trimming removed 8 bases from V and 0 bases from J, with 11 bases in between. The DNA for the CDR3 is TGTGCCAGCCGCGGCCAGGGCTCCTACGAGCAGTACTTC. Protein product: CASRGQGSYEQYF.

The chain uses TRBV5-3 and TRBJ2-1, with D uncertain. TRBV5-3 is an ORF, with its function uncertain. The V gene lost 6 bases and the J gene lost 2 bases, with 12 bases spanning the gap. There are 14 residues in the CDR3. The CDR3 sequence: CARNPRQPYNEQFF. The CDR3 nucleotides are TGTGCCAGAAACCCCAGGCAGCCCTACAATGAGCAGTTCTTC.

This clone was observed a handful of times. The chain is built from TRBV7-8 and TRBJ2-1; 7 bases fit TRBD2. The CDR3 is 17 residues long. V gave up 5 bases and J gave up 3 bases; unmatched junction bases: 13. In germline, CDR1 is SGHVS, CDR2 FQNEAQ. CDR3 amino acids: CASSPSFGGGVYNEQFF. CDR3 DNA sequence: TGTGCCAGCAGCCCAAGCTTCGGGGGAGGGGTCTACAATGAGCAGTTCTTC.

The chain has TRBV7-9 and TRBJ1-6, with unresolved D. V lost 4 bases and J lost 8, with 9 bases in between. Germline V CDR1 and CDR2: SEHNR, FQNEAQ (reference sequence). The CDR3 consists of 13 residues. The CDR3 protein is CASSSSADSPLHF. DNA of the CDR3: TGTGCCAGCAGCTCATCGGCGGATTCACCCCTCCACTTT. The full variable domain, its missing parts supplied by reference TRBV7-9 and TRBJ1-6, is DTGVSQNPRHKITKRGQNVTFRCDPISEHNRLYWYRQTLGQGPEFLTYFQNEAQLEKSRLLSDRFSAERPKGSFSTLEIQRTEQGDSAMYLCASSSSADSPLHFGNGTRLTVT.

This clone is a singleton in its sample. The chain joins TRBV11-2 to TRBJ2-3; 12 bases agree with TRBD2. The germline V gene has CDR1 SGHAT and CDR2 FQNNGV. Losses at the gene ends were 1 base for V and 1 base for J; bases not matched to a gene: 3. This CDR3 has 17 amino acids. Here the CDR3 DNA reads TGTGCCAGCAGCTTAGGACTAGCGGGAGAGGGCACAGATACGCAGTATTTT. It yields the protein CASSLGLAGEGTDTQYF. Combining the CDR3 with reference TRBV11-2 and TRBJ2-3 gives the whole variable domain EAGVAQSPRYKIIEKRQSVAFWCNPISGHATLYWYQQILGQGPKLLIQFQNNGVVDDSQLPKDRFSAERLKGVDSTLKIQPAKLEDSAVYLCASSLGLAGEGTDTQYFGPGTRLTVL.

This chain links TRBV30 with TRBJ1-1, with D possibly being TRBD1 (6 bases). V was cut by 0 bases and J by 3 bases, with 14 bases left in between. Germline CDR1 reads GTSNPN; CDR2 reads SVGIG (reference sequence). This CDR3 has 15 amino acids. CDR3 region: CAWSVGGGAYTEAFF. In DNA, the CDR3 is TGTGCCTGGAGTGTAGGAGGGGGGGCCTACACTGAAGCTTTCTTT.

The DNA for the CDR3 is TGTGCCAGCAGCCAACGAGTCCTGGGGCACTATGGCTACACCTTC. Its translation is CASSQRVLGHYGYTF. This rearrangement joins TRBV3-1 (or the pseudogene TRBV3-2) to TRBJ1-2; a possible D gene is TRBD1 (5 bases). Germline V gene sequence: CDR1 LGHDT, CDR2 YNNKEL (reference sequence). V lost 2 bases, J lost 3 bases, and 13 bases lay in between. CDR3 size: 15 residues.

This rearrangement joins TRBV11-2 to TRBJ1-2; D is unresolved. V lost 5 bases and J lost 5, with 18 bases in between. The CDR3 loop spans 15 amino acids. In germline, CDR1 is SGHAT, CDR2 FQNNGV. CDR3 in DNA: TGTGCCAGCAGCAAAATTACATCGATGCAATATGGCTACACCTTC. Protein product: CASSKITSMQYGYTF.